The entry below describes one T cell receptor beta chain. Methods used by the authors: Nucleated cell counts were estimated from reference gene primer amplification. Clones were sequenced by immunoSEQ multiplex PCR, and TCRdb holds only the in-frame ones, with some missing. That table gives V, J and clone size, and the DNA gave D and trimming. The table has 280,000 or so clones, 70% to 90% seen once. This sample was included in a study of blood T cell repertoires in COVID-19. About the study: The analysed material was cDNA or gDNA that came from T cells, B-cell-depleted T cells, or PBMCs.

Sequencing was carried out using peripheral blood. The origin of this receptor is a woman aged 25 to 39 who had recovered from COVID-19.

CDR3 DNA sequence: TGTGCCACCAGCAGAGAAGCGAGCTCAATCTACGAGCAGTACTTC. Encoded protein: CATSREASSIYEQYF. The chain carries TRBV15 and TRBJ2-7, with no clear D. CDR3 length: 15 residues. The V end lost 0 bases, the J end lost 3 bases, and 12 bases lay between the germline ends. Per germline, CDR1 LNHNV and CDR2 YYDKDF (reference sequence).